These 21 T cell receptor beta chains originate from one sample sequenced in a study of control samples from healthy donors and cancer patients. Repertoires were generated with immunoSEQ multiplex PCR, while TCRdb's copy carries only in-frame clones and drops some. The table shows 100,000 to 150,000 clones, with around 93% occurring only once. Sequences were obtained from blood. The source is a man aged 18 to 35 in good health.

The chain recombines TRBV7-9 with TRBJ2-3; 9 nucleotides match TRBD1. The CDR3 is made up of 17 amino acids. V was pared by 2 bases and J by 4 bases, with 10 bases of the junction left unmatched. CDR1 is SEHNR, CDR2 FQNEAQ, per germline (reference sequence). The CDR3 DNA follows: TGTGCCAGCAGCTTACCGGGGGACAGGGTAGTTTCAGATACGCAGTATTTT. It specifies CASSLPGDRVVSDTQYF.

The chain uses TRBV3-1 (or the pseudogene TRBV3-2) and TRBJ1-4, with 7 nucleotides matching TRBD1. Germline lookup yields CDR1 LGHDT and CDR2 YNNKEL (reference sequence). The CDR3 loop spans 17 amino acids. With 4 bases clipped from V and 0 bases from J, the junction kept 8 bases outside the gene matches. The CDR3 nucleotides are TGTGCCAGCAGCCGCCCGAGGGGGCACACAACTAATGAAAAACTGTTTTTT. Protein sequence: CASSRPRGHTTNEKLFF.

The chain recombines TRBV6-1 with TRBJ1-6, with D possibly TRBD1 on 6 matching bases. The CDR3 length is 16 residues. The V gene lost 1 base and the J gene lost 7 bases, with 14 bases spanning the gap. Germline V CDR1 and CDR2: MNHNS, SASEGT. The CDR3 loop reads CASSEVVGRGNSPLHF. The CDR3 DNA reads TGTGCCAGCAGTGAAGTGGTCGGCAGGGGAAATTCACCCCTCCACTTT.

The rearrangement uses TRBV10-2 and TRBJ1-3; the match to TRBD1 covers 9 bases. V trimming: 8 bases; J trimming: 8 bases; junction bases outside the gene matches: 13. Germline CDR1 is WSHSY and CDR2 is SAAADI. The CDR3 covers 15 residues. DNA for the CDR3: TGCGCCAGCGGGGAGGGACAGGGAAGCGGCGACACCATATATTTT. Its protein product is CASGEGQGSGDTIYF.

The chain links TRBV18 to TRBJ1-2, with a possible D match to TRBD1 (5 bases). CDR3 length equals 15 residues. Trimming pared 3 bases from V and 2 bases from J, leaving 13 bases between. Germline values: CDR1 KGHSH, CDR2 LQKENI. The DNA of the CDR3 is TGTGCCAGCTCACCTTCACAGGATTCCAACTATGGCTACACCTTC. Protein product: CASSPSQDSNYGYTF.

The chain carries TRBV2 and TRBJ1-5; unclear D gene. CDR1 is SNHLY, CDR2 FYNNEI, per germline. The CDR3 consists of 14 residues. V was trimmed by 2 bases and J by 9 bases, leaving 14 bases between them. DNA of the CDR3: TGTGCCAGCAGTGAAAGGCCAGCGGCTTGGCCCCAGCATTTT. This sequence encodes CASSERPAAWPQHF.

The chain recombines TRBV15 with TRBJ2-2, with a tentative D call TRBD1 (5 bases). Between the trimmed V and J ends, which lost 3 bases and 1 base, there was a span of 9 bases. The germline CDR1 and CDR2 sequences are LNHNV and YYDKDF (reference sequence). This CDR3 comprises 15 residues. In nucleotides, the CDR3 is TGTGCCACCAGCAGTCGGCAGGGGAACACCGGGGAGCTGTTTTTT. This gives the protein CATSSRQGNTGELFF.

This chain joins TRBV7-9 and TRBJ2-1; 9 bases are a match to TRBD2. CDR1 SEHNR and CDR2 FQNEAQ come from the germline V gene (reference sequence). The CDR3 totals 16 residues. V gave up 3 bases and J gave up 9 bases; unmatched junction bases: 12. The CDR3: CASSLVGGGALPEQFF. CDR3 DNA: TGTGCCAGCAGCTTGGTCGGCGGGGGGGCACTCCCTGAGCAGTTCTTC. Supplemented by reference TRBV7-9 and TRBJ2-1, the full variable domain reads DTGVSQNPRHKITKRGQNVTFRCDPISEHNRLYWYRQTLGQGPEFLTYFQNEAQLEKSRLLSDRFSAERPKGSFSTLEIQRTEQGDSAMYLCASSLVGGGALPEQFFGPGTRLTVL.

The genes are TRBV9 and TRBJ1-5; D possibly corresponds to TRBD1 (5 bases). Per germline, CDR1 SGDLS and CDR2 YYNGEE. The CDR3 sequence is 15 residues long. Trimming took off 0 bases at V and 3 bases at J, with 10 bases between the two ends. Here the CDR3 DNA reads TGTGCCAGCAGCGTAGGAGGGGCCCCCAATCAGCCCCAGCATTTT. Translated, it gives CASSVGGAPNQPQHF.

This chain uses TRBV12-3 or TRBV12-4 with TRBJ1-1, with D hard to call. The V gene lost 6 bases and the J gene lost 4 bases, with 9 bases spanning the gap. This CDR3 region has 12 residues. For the CDR3, the DNA is TGTGCCAGCAGCCTTAGCCGCACTGAAGCTTTCTTT. It codes for CASSLSRTEAFF.

V is TRBV4-1 and J is TRBJ2-5; a possible D gene is TRBD2 (7 bases). From germline, CDR1 is MGHRA and CDR2 YSYEKL. The V end lost 3 bases, the J end lost 1 base, and 15 bases lay between the germline ends. CDR3 length: 16 residues. In nucleotides, the CDR3 is TGCGCCAGCAGCCACCCCTGGGGGGGGCCCCAAGAGACCCAGTACTTC. This translates into CASSHPWGGPQETQYF.

The chain's CDR3 is CASSQGFRGTYEQYF. The CDR3 region has the DNA TGCGCCAGCAGCCAAGGTTTTAGGGGTACCTACGAGCAGTACTTC. The chain combines TRBV4-1 with TRBJ2-7, with D perhaps matching TRBD1 (5 bases). With 1 base removed from V and 2 bases from J, the gap between germline ends came to 12 bases. Germline V gene data show CDR1 as MGHRA and CDR2 as YSYEKL. The CDR3 contains 15 residues.

V usage is TRBV6-5 and J usage is TRBJ1-5; D not resolved. Trimming took 5 bases from V and 9 from J, leaving 14 bases between them. Germline V gives CDR1 MNHEY, CDR2 SVGAGI. The CDR3 runs to 13 residues. The CDR3 coding sequence is TGTGCCAGCAGTCCATCCCATGGAGGGCCCCAGCATTTT. Protein: CASSPSHGGPQHF.

This chain uses TRBV19 with TRBJ2-7; D perhaps matches TRBD2 (5 bases). Looked up from germline, CDR1 is LNHDA and CDR2 is SQIVND (reference sequence). This CDR3 spans 14 amino acids. Trimming took 3 bases from V and 0 from J, leaving 9 bases between them. The CDR3 reads CASSISGNSYEQYF. The CDR3, as DNA: TGTGCCAGTAGTATCTCCGGGAACTCCTACGAGCAGTACTTC.

The chain combines TRBV19 with TRBJ1-1; no firm D call. Trimming took off 7 bases at V and 5 bases at J, with 17 bases between the two ends. CDR1 and CDR2 from the germline V gene are LNHDA and SQIVND (reference sequence). This CDR3 spans 14 amino acids. The CDR3 here is CASKLELGMTEAFF. The DNA for the CDR3 is TGTGCCAGTAAATTAGAGCTTGGGATGACTGAAGCTTTCTTT.

The CDR3 sequence is CASSEGGPTDTQYF. CDR3 nucleotides: TGTGCCAGCAGTGAAGGGGGGCCGACAGATACGCAGTATTTT. The rearrangement joins TRBV6-4 to TRBJ2-3; D tentatively reads TRBD1 or TRBD2 (6 bases each). Trimming removed 3 bases at V and 3 bases at J, with 10 bases between. Germline V gene lookup returns CDR1 MRHNA and CDR2 SNTAGT. CDR3 length equals 14 residues.

The V gene is TRBV6-1, the J gene TRBJ2-1; no reliable D call. This CDR3 contains 15 residues. The germline V gene has CDR1 MNHNS and CDR2 SASEGT. Trimming shortened V by 3 bases and J by 1 base, and 10 bases separated the two germline ends. This chain's CDR3 is CASSDRGFSYNEQFF. DNA of the CDR3: TGTGCCAGCAGTGATCGTGGGTTTTCCTACAATGAGCAGTTCTTC.

V usage is TRBV7-6 and J usage is TRBJ1-5; D unclear. The V gene lost 5 bases and the J gene lost 2 bases, with 13 bases spanning the gap. The CDR3 is 15 amino acids. Germline CDR1 SGHVS, CDR2 FNYEAQ. The CDR3 DNA follows: TGTGCCAGCAGCCTCGCCATTGGACGCAATCAGCCCCAGCATTTT. Its translation: CASSLAIGRNQPQHF.

The V gene is TRBV9, the J gene TRBJ1-2; 8 bases fit TRBD1. Trimming took 4 bases from V and 8 from J; bases not matched to a gene: 13. Germline V CDR1 and CDR2: SGDLS, YYNGEE. The CDR3 totals 15 residues. The CDR3 DNA is TGTGCCAGCAGCACCCCAGACCCAGGACAGGGCGGCTACACCTTC. Protein sequence: CASSTPDPGQGGYTF. Complete variable domain (other parts from reference TRBV9 and TRBJ1-2): DSGVTQTPKHLITATGQRVTLRCSPRSGDLSVYWYQQSLDQGLQFLIQYYNGEERAKGNILERFSAQQFPDLHSELNLSSLELGDSALYFCASSTPDPGQGGYTFGSGTRLTVV.

J is TRBJ2-1 and V is TRBV7-2, with D maybe TRBD1 (6 bases). Germline V gene lookup returns CDR1 SGHTA and CDR2 FQGNSA. This CDR3 spans 11 amino acids. The V and J ends lost 5 bases and 9 bases respectively, with 8 bases between them. The CDR3 loop is CASSGGGEQFF. Here the CDR3 DNA reads TGTGCCAGCAGCGGGGGCGGTGAGCAGTTCTTC. The whole variable domain, filled in from reference TRBV7-2 and TRBJ2-1, reads GAGVSQSPSNKVTEKGKDVELRCDPISGHTALYWYRQSLGQGLEFLIYFQGNSAPDKSGLPSDRFSAERTGGSVSTLTIQRTQQEDSAVYLCASSGGGEQFFGPGTRLTVL.

V is TRBV5-6 and J is TRBJ1-3; D gene unclear. Trimming took off 2 bases at V and 10 bases at J, with 16 bases between the two ends. Germline V CDR1 and CDR2: SGHDT, YYEEEE. The CDR3 contains 14 residues. The CDR3 nucleotides are TGTGCCAGCAGCTTTGCTGGCCCTGGACCGACCATATATTTT. It specifies CASSFAGPGPTIYF.